Listed below are T cell receptor beta chains from one sample, sequenced in a study of blood T cell repertoires in COVID-19. The data were produced by immunoSEQ multiplex PCR, yet TCRdb's version contains in-frame clones alone and is incomplete. The sample records 170,000 or so clones, around 77% being singletons. Sequenced: peripheral blood. These TCRs come from a man in his 70s with active or convalescent COVID-19. CDR3s include the opening cysteine and the closing phenylalanine or tryptophan. D genes are given only for firm matches. The size of a clone is reported for some rows only, either as once, few or many, or as a class for expanded clones.

>TRBV7-9|TRBJ1-1|.|.
CASEGTILGTEAFF
TGTGCCAGCGAAGGAACAATACTAGGGACTGAAGCTTTCTTT
>TRBV6-5|TRBJ2-1|once|.
CASRYNEQFF
TGTGCCAGCAGGTATAATGAGCAGTTCTTC
>TRBV6-5|TRBJ1-2|.|.
CASSNEAGGYTF
TGTGCCAGCAGTAACGAAGCTGGTGGCTACACCTTC
>TRBV5-1|TRBJ2-5|.|.
CASKAGPGQETQYF
TGCGCCAGCAAGGCGGGTCCCGGCCAAGAGACCCAGTACTTC
>TRBV3-1/TRBV3-2|TRBJ2-3|once|TRBD2
CASSQDTSGSPDTQYF
TGTGCCAGCAGCCAAGATACTAGCGGGAGTCCGGATACGCAGTATTTT
>TRBV7-6|TRBJ2-1|.|.
CASSLAGGGVFNEQFF
TGTGCCAGCAGCTTAGCAGGGGGCGGGGTATTCAATGAGCAGTTCTTC
>TRBV2|TRBJ1-1|.|.
CASSEGGSGDTEAFF
TGTGCCAGCAGTGAAGGGGGCAGTGGGGACACTGAAGCTTTCTTT
>TRBV7-8|TRBJ2-3|.|TRBD2
CATSRAGVQLDTQYF
TGTGCCACCTCTCGGGCGGGGGTCCAGTTGGATACGCAGTATTTT
>TRBV7-9|TRBJ1-3|.|.
CASSFSGNTIYF
TGTGCCAGCAGCTTTAGCGGCAACACCATATATTTT
>TRBV5-1|TRBJ2-5|.|TRBD2
CASSLAGGPRETQYF
TGCGCCAGCAGCTTGGCGGGGGGGCCCCGGGAGACCCAGTACTTC
>TRBV6-5|TRBJ1-2|once|TRBD1
CASSYFNGQAYGYTF
TGTGCCAGCAGTTACTTTAACGGACAGGCGTATGGCTACACCTTC
>TRBV6-2/TRBV6-3|TRBJ1-2|few|TRBD1
CASSYSPGTGSGYTF
TGTGCCAGCAGTTACTCCCCCGGGACAGGGAGTGGCTACACCTTC
>TRBV19|TRBJ1-4|.|.
CATPAQGLGPEKLFF
TGTGCCACGCCTGCCCAGGGGCTGGGGCCTGAAAAACTGTTTTTT
>TRBV9|TRBJ2-3|.|TRBD1
CASSVQGQGATDTQYF
TGTGCCAGCAGCGTACAAGGACAGGGGGCCACAGATACGCAGTATTTT
>TRBV11-2|TRBJ1-1|few|.
CASSLTGGRGTEAFF
TGTGCCAGCAGCCTGACGGGGGGGCGCGGCACTGAAGCTTTCTTT
>TRBV7-3|TRBJ2-5|.|.
CASSLVGTPEETQYF
TGTGCCAGCAGCTTAGTCGGGACACCTGAAGAGACCCAGTACTTC
>TRBV4-1|TRBJ2-5|.|TRBD2
CASSHPVAGGDWEATQYF
TGCGCCAGCAGCCACCCCGTAGCGGGAGGAGATTGGGAAGCGACCCAGTACTTC
>TRBV27|TRBJ1-4|.|TRBD1
CASSPNPRGYEKLFF
TGTGCCAGCAGCCCAAACCCCAGGGGGTACGAAAAACTGTTTTTT
>TRBV7-2|TRBJ2-2|.|TRBD1
CASRGGTGGTGELFF
TGTGCCAGCAGAGGAGGGACAGGAGGCACCGGGGAGCTGTTTTTT
>TRBV6-5|TRBJ1-3|.|.
CASSYSAAGNTIYF
TGTGCCAGCAGTTACTCGGCAGCTGGAAACACCATATATTTT
>TRBV27|TRBJ1-6|.|.
CASSGGSSYNSPLHF
TGTGCCAGCAGTGGGGGGAGCTCCTATAATTCACCCCTCCACTTT
>TRBV3-1/TRBV3-2|TRBJ2-1|few|.
CASSQERLVKYNEQFF
TGTGCCAGCAGCCAAGAGCGGCTAGTTAAGTACAATGAGCAGTTCTTC
>TRBV4-1|TRBJ2-1|.|TRBD2
CASSQARLAESYNEQFF
TGCGCCAGCAGCCAAGCCCGACTAGCGGAATCCTACAATGAGCAGTTCTTC
>TRBV5-1|TRBJ2-7|.|.
CASSLDGSSYEQYF
TGCGCCAGCAGCTTGGATGGGAGCTCCTACGAGCAGTACTTC
>TRBV2|TRBJ1-1|.|.
CASSEYGGTWTEAFF
TGTGCCAGCAGTGAATATGGGGGGACTTGGACTGAAGCTTTCTTT
>TRBV30|TRBJ1-4|once|TRBD1
CAWSRDRVRTNEKLFF
TGTGCCTGGAGTCGGGACAGGGTGCGCACTAATGAAAAACTGTTTTTT
>TRBV2|TRBJ2-1|.|TRBD2
CASMELAGFEQFF
TGTGCCAGCATGGAACTAGCGGGATTTGAGCAGTTCTTC
>TRBV9|TRBJ2-2|.|TRBD1
CASSAVPTGSTGELFF
TGTGCCAGCAGCGCAGTACCGACAGGGTCCACCGGGGAGCTGTTTTTT
>TRBV13|TRBJ2-6|.|TRBD1
CASSLMTGGESGANVLTF
TGTGCCAGCAGCTTAATGACAGGGGGCGAGTCTGGGGCCAACGTCCTGACTTTC
>TRBV5-6|TRBJ2-5|.|TRBD1
CASSWGQPGETQYF
TGTGCCAGCAGTTGGGGACAGCCCGGAGAGACCCAGTACTTC
>TRBV28|TRBJ1-5|.|.
CASSYRLGGPNQPQHF
TGTGCCAGCAGTTACCGGTTGGGGGGACCCAATCAGCCCCAGCATTTT